The clone carrying this T cell receptor (beta chain) was recorded a few times. The record originates from a study of blood T cell repertoires in COVID-19. Study summary: Donors in the United States, Italy and Spain gave samples during acute or convalescent COVID-19. PBMCs, B-cell-depleted T cells, or T cells provided the cDNA or gDNA that made up the material.

The germline gives CDR1 MDHEN, CDR2 SYDVKM. Between the trimmed V and J ends, which lost 3 bases and 2 bases, there was a span of 11 bases. The CDR3 is 14 residues long. Libraries were prepared by immunoSEQ multiplex PCR; TCRdb keeps only in-frame clonotypes and omits some of them. The repertoire holds 250,000 to 350,000 clones, with just over 85% as singletons. The receptor was derived from a woman in her twenties or thirties with active or convalescent COVID-19. The sequencing input was peripheral blood. The V call is TRBV28, the J call TRBJ2-7; D gene ambiguous. The chain's CDR3 is CASSFNRITYEQYF. DNA for the CDR3: TGTGCCAGCAGTTTTAACAGAATTACCTACGAGCAGTACTTC.